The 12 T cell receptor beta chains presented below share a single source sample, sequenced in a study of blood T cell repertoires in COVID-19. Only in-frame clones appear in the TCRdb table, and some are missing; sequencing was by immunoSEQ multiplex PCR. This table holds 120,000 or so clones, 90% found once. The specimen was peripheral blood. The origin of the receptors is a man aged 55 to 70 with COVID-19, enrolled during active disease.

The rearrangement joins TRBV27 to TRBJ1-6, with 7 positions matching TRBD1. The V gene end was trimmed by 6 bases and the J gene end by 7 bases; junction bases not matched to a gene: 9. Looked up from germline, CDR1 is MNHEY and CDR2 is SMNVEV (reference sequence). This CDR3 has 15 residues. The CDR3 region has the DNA TGTGCCAGCAGATCCTTGGACAGGTGGAATTCACCCCTCCACTTT. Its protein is CASRSLDRWNSPLHF.

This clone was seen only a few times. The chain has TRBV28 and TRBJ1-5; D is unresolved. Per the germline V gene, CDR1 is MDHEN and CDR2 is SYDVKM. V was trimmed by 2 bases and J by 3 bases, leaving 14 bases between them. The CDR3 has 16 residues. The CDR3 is CASSLGYRSNNQPQHF. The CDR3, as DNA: TGTGCCAGCAGTTTAGGGTACAGATCTAACAATCAGCCCCAGCATTTT.

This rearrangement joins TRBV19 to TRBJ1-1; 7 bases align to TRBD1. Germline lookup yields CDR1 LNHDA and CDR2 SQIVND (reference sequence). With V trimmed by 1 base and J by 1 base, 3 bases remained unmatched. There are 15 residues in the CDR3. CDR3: CASSIGQGGNTEAFF. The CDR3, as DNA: TGTGCCAGTAGTATAGGACAGGGCGGGAACACTGAAGCTTTCTTT.

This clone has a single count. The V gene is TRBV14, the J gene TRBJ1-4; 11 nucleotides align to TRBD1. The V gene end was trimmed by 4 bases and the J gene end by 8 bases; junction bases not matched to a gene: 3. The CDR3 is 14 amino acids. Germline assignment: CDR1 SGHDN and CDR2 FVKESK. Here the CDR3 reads CASSLRTGGEKLFF. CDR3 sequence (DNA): TGTGCCAGCAGCCTCAGGACAGGGGGCGAAAAACTGTTTTTT.

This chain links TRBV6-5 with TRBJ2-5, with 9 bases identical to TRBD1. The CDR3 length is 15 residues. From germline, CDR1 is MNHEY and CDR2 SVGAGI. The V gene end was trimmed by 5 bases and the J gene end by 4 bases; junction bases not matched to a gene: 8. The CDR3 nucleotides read TGTGCCAGCAGTCCCTGGACAGGGGCAGGAGAGACCCAGTACTTC. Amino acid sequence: CASSPWTGAGETQYF.

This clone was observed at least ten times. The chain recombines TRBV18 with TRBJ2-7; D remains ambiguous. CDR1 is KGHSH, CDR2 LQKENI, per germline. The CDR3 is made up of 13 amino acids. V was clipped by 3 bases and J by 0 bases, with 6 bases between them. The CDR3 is CASSPGRSYEQYF. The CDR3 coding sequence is TGTGCCAGCTCACCGGGCCGCTCCTACGAGCAGTACTTC.

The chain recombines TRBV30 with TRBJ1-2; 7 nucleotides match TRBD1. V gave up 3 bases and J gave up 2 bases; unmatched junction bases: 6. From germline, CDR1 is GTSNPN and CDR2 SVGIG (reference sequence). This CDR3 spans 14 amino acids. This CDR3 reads CAWSSPGQNYGYTF. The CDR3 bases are TGTGCCTGGAGCTCCCCGGGACAGAACTATGGCTACACCTTC.

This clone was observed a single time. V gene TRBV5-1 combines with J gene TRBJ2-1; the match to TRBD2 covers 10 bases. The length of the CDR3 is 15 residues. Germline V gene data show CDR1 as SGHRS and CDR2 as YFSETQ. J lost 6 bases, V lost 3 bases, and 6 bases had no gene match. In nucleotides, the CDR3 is TGCGCCAGCAGCTCAAGCGGGAGGGCCATCAATGAGCAGTTCTTC. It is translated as CASSSSGRAINEQFF.

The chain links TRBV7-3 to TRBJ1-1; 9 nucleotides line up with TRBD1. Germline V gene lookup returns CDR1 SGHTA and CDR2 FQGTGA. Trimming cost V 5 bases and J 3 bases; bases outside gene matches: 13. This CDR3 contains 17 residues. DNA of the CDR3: TGTGCCAGCAGCCCTAGGGCTGGACAGGGGTGGGACACTGAAGCTTTCTTT. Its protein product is CASSPRAGQGWDTEAFF.

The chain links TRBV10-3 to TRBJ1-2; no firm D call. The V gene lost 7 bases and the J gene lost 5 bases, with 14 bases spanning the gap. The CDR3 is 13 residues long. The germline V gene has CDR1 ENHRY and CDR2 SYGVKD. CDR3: CAIMDGNRYGYTF. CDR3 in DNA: TGTGCCATCATGGACGGGAACCGATATGGCTACACCTTC.

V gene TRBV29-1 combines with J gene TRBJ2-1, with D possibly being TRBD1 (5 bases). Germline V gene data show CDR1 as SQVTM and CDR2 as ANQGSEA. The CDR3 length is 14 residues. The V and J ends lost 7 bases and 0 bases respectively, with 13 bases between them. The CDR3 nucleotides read TGCAGCGCAACAGGCTTACACTCCTACAATGAGCAGTTCTTC. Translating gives CSATGLHSYNEQFF.

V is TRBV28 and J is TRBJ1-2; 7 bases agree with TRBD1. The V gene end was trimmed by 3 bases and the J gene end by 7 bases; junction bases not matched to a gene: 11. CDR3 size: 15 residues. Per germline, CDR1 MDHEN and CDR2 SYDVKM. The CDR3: CASSFYGTESSGYTF. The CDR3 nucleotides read TGTGCCAGCAGTTTTTATGGGACAGAGTCTTCTGGCTACACCTTC.